The 25 T cell receptor beta chains below come from one sample, sequenced in a study of CD8+CD57+ T cells in acquired aplastic anemia. Whoever was chosen for sequencing had shown CD8+CD57+ cell expansion by flow cytometry. Genomic DNA constituted the template upon which TCR beta VDJ and CDR3 profiling was performed. TCRdb processed the reads anew with MiXCR; each CDR3 protein has one entry. This table has approximately 250,000 distinct CDR3 sequences, 82% appearing once. The sequencing input was sorted CD4+, CD8+, or CD8+CD57+ T cells (not recorded which) from PBMCs. Every receptor here comes from a human donor with aplastic anemia.

This clonotype was recorded many times. The CDR3 here is CASSAGSYSNQPQHF. In DNA form, the CDR3 reads TGTGCCAGCAGTGCGGGGAGTTATAGCAATCAGCCCCAGCATTTT. The chain joins TRBV2 to TRBJ1-5; D unclear. CDR3 size: 15 residues. Germline lookup yields CDR1 SNHLY and CDR2 FYNNEI. Trimming pared 4 bases from V and 0 bases from J, leaving 10 bases between.

About this clonotype: An end of the junction does not agree with germline; a read error may underlie this. The chain carries TRBV5-1 and TRBJ2-5, with D hard to call. The CDR3 spans 14 residues. Germline assignment: CDR1 SGHRS and CDR2 YFSETQ. CDR3 sequence (DNA): TGCGCCACCAGCTTGGGCTCCAACCAAGTGACCCAGTACTTC. Translating gives CATSLGSNQVTQYF.

On this clonotype itself: The junction and the germline gene differ at one end; a read error may be behind it. The chain has TRBV7-3 and TRBJ2-3; maybe TRBD2 (6 bases). Germline-derived CDR1 and CDR2 are SGHTA and FQGTGA. This CDR3 region has 14 residues. CDR3 coding DNA: TGTGCCAGCAGCTCTGCCGGGACTTGGGGAGAGCCGCATTTT. The encoded protein is CASSSAGTWGEPHF. Full variable domain (rest looked up from reference TRBV7-3 and TRBJ2-3): GAGVSQTPSNKVTEKGKYVELRCDPISGHTALYWYRQSLGQGPEFLIYFQGTGAADDSGLPNDRFFAVRPEGSVSTLKIQRTERGDSAVYLCASSSAGTWGEPHFGPGTRLTVL.

To note about this clonotype: This is likely a read error, given that the CDR3 carries no conserved phenylalanine or tryptophan at its end. No DNA is shown, since the ends of the CDR3 on it are uncertain; the CDR3 is the one TCRdb lists. The J gene is TRBJ2-3, the V gene TRBV7-8; TRBD1, as called in the table, went unchecked against the DNA. The germline gives CDR1 SGHVS, CDR2 FQNEAQ. The CDR3 has 13 amino acids, counting both end residues. The CDR3 loop is CASSYDPDGTAYS.

The chain is built from TRBV15 and TRBJ2-1; 8 bases align to TRBD2. Trimming at V came to 4 bases and at J to 4 bases, leaving 6 bases not matched to a gene. The CDR3 extends over 15 amino acids. Germline V gives CDR1 LNHNV, CDR2 YYDKDF (reference sequence). DNA for the CDR3: TGTGCCACCAGCATCGGGCGGGGGGAGTACAATGAGCAGTTCTTC. Encoded protein: CATSIGRGEYNEQFF.

This chain links TRBV7-2 with TRBJ2-1, with TRBD2 matching 8 bases. After removal of 4 bases from V and 11 bases from J, the junction contained 13 bases not matched to a gene. The CDR3 runs 15 residues. Germline lookup yields CDR1 SGHTA and CDR2 FQGNSA. The CDR3 DNA reads as TGTGCCAGCAGCTCGTCCCGCGGGAGGTCGGATAAGCAGTTCTTC. Translated, it gives CASSSSRGRSDKQFF. The variable domain in full, completed from reference TRBV7-2 and TRBJ2-1, reads GAGVSQSPSNKVTEKGKDVELRCDPISGHTALYWYRQSLGQGLEFLIYFQGNSAPDKSGLPSDRFSAERTGGSVSTLTIQRTQQEDSAVYLCASSSSRGRSDKQFFGPGTRLTVL.

The chain employs TRBV7-9 and TRBJ2-1, with D perhaps TRBD1 (5 bases). Germline V gene sequence: CDR1 SEHNR, CDR2 FQNEAQ (reference sequence). The CDR3 is made up of 13 amino acids. The V end lost 3 bases, the J end lost 8 bases, and 11 bases lay between the germline ends. The CDR3 DNA is TGTGCCAGCAGCTTGGTAAGGGGCGATGAGCAGTTCTTC. Protein product: CASSLVRGDEQFF.

The chain employs TRBV9 and TRBJ1-2, with D unresolved. The CDR3 contains 13 residues. Trimming took off 7 bases at V and 7 bases at J, with 17 bases between the two ends. Germline CDR1 reads SGDLS; CDR2 reads YYNGEE. The CDR3 loop is CASGGGLAGGYTF. The DNA for the CDR3 is TGTGCCAGCGGAGGAGGCCTTGCAGGTGGCTACACCTTC.

Comment on this clonotype: The final CDR3 position lacks the conserved phenylalanine or tryptophan, pointing to a likely read error. The DNA is omitted, as the CDR3 cannot be located on it reliably, and the CDR3 follows TCRdb's listing. The genes are TRBV15 and TRBJ2-6; the table calls TRBD2, which could not be checked here. The CDR3 sequence runs 16 residues, both termini included. Germline-derived CDR1 and CDR2 are LNHNV and YYDKDF (reference sequence). CDR3 loop: CATSLAGGYEANYLAP.

The chain combines TRBV9 with TRBJ1-1, with TRBD1 as a possible D gene (5 bases). The V end lost 0 bases, the J end lost 3 bases, and 9 bases lay between the germline ends. Germline V gene lookup returns CDR1 SGDLS and CDR2 YYNGEE. CDR3 length: 14 residues. The CDR3 nucleotides are TGTGCCAGCAGCGTAGTTGGGGGATACACTGAAGCTTTCTTT. Protein product: CASSVVGGYTEAFF.

The V gene is TRBV7-8, the J gene TRBJ2-7; tentatively, D is TRBD2 (6 bases). The germline gives CDR1 SGHVS, CDR2 FQNEAQ. The CDR3 is 18 amino acids. V was trimmed by 0 bases and J by 1 base, leaving 19 bases between them. The CDR3 bases are TGTGCCAGCAGCTTAGCGGGAGGTCCCGAAGCGCATTCCTACGAGCAGTACGTC. Its translation is CASSLAGGPEAHSYEQYV.

Note on this clonotype: The junction does not match germline at one end; this may be a read error. The genes are TRBV9 and TRBJ2-7; 7 nucleotides align to TRBD2. Germline CDR1 reads SGDLS; CDR2 reads YYNGEE. The CDR3 sequence is 15 residues long. DNA of the CDR3: TGTGCCAGCAGGGGGGAGGGGATGCGCGCCTACAAGCAGTACTTC. Translating it yields CASRGEGMRAYKQYF.

This clonotype was seen more than once but under ten times. The chain has TRBV5-4 and TRBJ2-6, with a possible D match to TRBD2 (5 bases). Looked up from germline, CDR1 is SGHNT and CDR2 is YYREEE (reference sequence). Trimming took off 2 bases at V and 0 bases at J, with 12 bases between the two ends. The CDR3 spans 17 residues. The CDR3 DNA is TGTGCCAGCAGCTTTGGTAGCGTCCCCTCTGGGGCCAACGTCCTGACTTTC. Its translation: CASSFGSVPSGANVLTF.

This clonotype was found a few times. V usage is TRBV29-1 and J usage is TRBJ1-1; 8 bases map to TRBD1. The germline V gene encodes CDR1 SQVTM and CDR2 ANQGSEA. The CDR3 runs 13 residues. Trimming at V came to 4 bases and at J to 4 bases, leaving 5 bases not matched to a gene. This CDR3 is CSVGTGFITEAFF. The CDR3 nucleotides read TGCAGCGTTGGGACAGGGTTTATCACTGAAGCTTTCTTT.

About this clonotype itself: At one end the junction does not follow the germline gene, possibly because of a read error. The chain recombines TRBV2 with TRBJ1-6; D unclear. The length of the CDR3 is 16 residues. Per the germline V gene, CDR1 is SNHLY and CDR2 is FYNNEI. CDR3 coding DNA: TGTGCCAGCGGCGACGACGGCACCGATAATCAGTATTTTCTCCCATTT. This gives the protein CASGDDGTDNQYFLPF.

A remark on this clonotype: A junction boundary mismatches the germline segment, possibly from a read error. This rearrangement joins TRBV9 to TRBJ2-3; 7 bases match TRBD1. This CDR3 spans 14 amino acids. CDR1 SGDLS and CDR2 YYNGEE come from the germline V gene. The CDR3 region is CASRIPGQPNLADF. CDR3 sequence (DNA): TGTGCCAGCAGGATACCGGGACAGCCGAACCTGGCCGATTTT.

In the case of this clonotype: Relative to the germline gene, one junction end is altered; a read error may explain this. The rearrangement links TRBV19 to TRBJ2-1; 8 nucleotides agree with TRBD2. This CDR3 has 16 amino acids. Germline V CDR1 and CDR2: LNHDA, SQIVND (reference sequence). The CDR3 sequence: CASSPLKRGGGDTQYF. CDR3 in DNA: TGTGCCAGTAGCCCACTTAAACGGGGGGGGGGAGATACGCAGTATTTC.

About this clonotype: At one boundary the junction diverges from the germline segment, which might be a read error. The gene calls are TRBV7-9 and TRBJ2-2; D might be TRBD2 (7 bases). This CDR3 has 15 residues. Germline V gene lookup returns CDR1 SEHNR and CDR2 FQNEAQ (reference sequence). In DNA, the CDR3 is TGTGCCAGCAGCTTAGGGGGGGGGGGCACCGACGAGCAGTTTTTT. Protein: CASSLGGGGTDEQFF. Based on the CDR3 plus reference TRBV7-9 and TRBJ2-2, the full variable domain is DTGVSQNPRHKITKRGQNVTFRCDPISEHNRLYWYRQTLGQGPEFLTYFQNEAQLEKSRLLSDRFSAERPKGSFSTLEIQRTEQGDSAMYLCASSLGGGGTDEQFFGEGSRLTVL.

This clonotype appeared a few times. CDR3 residues: CASSVGTTNEKLFF. CDR3 DNA: TGTGCCAGCAGCGTAGGGACAACTAATGAAAAACTGTTTTTT. V is TRBV9 and J is TRBJ1-4; D ambiguous. The CDR3 has 14 residues. Trimming left V 0 bases short and J 0 bases short, with 3 bases between. CDR1 is SGDLS and CDR2 is YYNGEE in the germline V gene.

Of note for this clonotype: Since no conserved phenylalanine or tryptophan closes the CDR3, a read error is the likely cause. Because the CDR3's place on the DNA is in doubt, the DNA is left out and the CDR3 is given as listed by TCRdb. The chain uses TRBV7-8 and TRBJ1-2. CDR1 is SGHVS, CDR2 FQNEAQ, per germline. From its first to its last residue, the CDR3 has 13 amino acids. The CDR3 reads CASSQGLAGGYLS.

In the case of this clonotype: The missing conserved phenylalanine or tryptophan at the end of this CDR3 makes a read error likely. It is unclear where the CDR3 begins or ends on the DNA, so no DNA is shown, and the CDR3 is as TCRdb lists it. CDR3: CASGGAGKDQYYV. The chain employs TRBV9 and TRBJ2-3; the D call in the table, TRBD1, was not verified against the DNA. Termini included, the CDR3 measures 13 amino acids. CDR1 is SGDLS and CDR2 is YYNGEE in the germline V gene.

This sequence joins TRBV9 and TRBJ2-7, with D perhaps TRBD2 (6 bases). The CDR3 is 18 amino acids. Trimming removed 2 bases at V and 1 base at J, with 22 bases between. CDR1 SGDLS and CDR2 YYNGEE come from the germline V gene. This CDR3 reads CASSVHPGGKALSYEQYV. DNA of the CDR3: TGTGCCAGCAGCGTTCATCCAGGAGGGAAAGCCCTTTCCTACGAGCAGTACGTC.

This clonotype was seen only a few times. This may arise from a read error, as a much more abundant clone is one base away. This CDR3 reads CASSLEVTGDTQYF. CDR3 in DNA: TGTGCCAGCAGCTTAGAGGTGACAGGCGATACGCAGTATTTT. The chain is built from TRBV11-3 and TRBJ2-3, with a weak D call TRBD1 (6 bases). The CDR3 has 14 residues. Germline-derived CDR1 and CDR2 are SGHNT and YENEEA. Deletions cut 0 bases from V and 6 bases from J, with 10 bases between.

A remark on this clonotype: Lacking the conserved final phenylalanine or tryptophan, this CDR3 likely reflects a read error. This chain connects TRBV5-8 to TRBJ2-5; D may correspond to TRBD1 or TRBD2 (6 bases each). CDR3 length: 16 amino acids. V lost 0 bases and J 2 bases, leaving 14 bases between the germline ends. Per germline, CDR1 SGHTS and CDR2 YDEGEE. The CDR3 loop is CASSLGRGHLQETQYL. The CDR3 DNA sequence: TGTGCCAGCAGCTTGGGGCGGGGACACTTGCAAGAGACCCAGTACCTC.

The V and J genes are TRBV7-9 and TRBJ2-7; D is possibly TRBD2 (7 bases). Germline CDR1 and CDR2: SEHNR and FQNEAQ (reference sequence). Trimming took off 5 bases at V and 5 bases at J, with 19 bases between the two ends. CDR3 length: 15 amino acids. This CDR3 is CASSQSIGGADEQYF. CDR3 sequence (DNA): TGTGCCAGCAGCCAATCTATAGGGGGGGCCGACGAGCAGTACTTC.